These 29 T cell receptor beta chains came from one sample sequenced in a study of OX40 agonist ivuxolimab in advanced cancers. This table comes from immunoSEQ multiplex PCR, and its TCRdb copy is limited to in-frame clones, with some not included. The sample contains around 21,000 clones, roughly 80% of which appear only once. Source: CD4+ or CD8+ T cells sorted from blood, taken in a trial of the OX40 agonist ivuxolimab. These receptors all stem from an adult with an advanced solid tumor such as melanoma, head and neck, liver or kidney cancer.

The V gene is TRBV5-1, the J gene TRBJ1-1, with 9 bases matching TRBD1. The CDR3 covers 16 residues. J gave up 5 bases and V 0 bases, and 8 bases lay outside the gene matches. Looked up from germline, CDR1 is SGHRS and CDR2 is YFSETQ. DNA for the CDR3: TGCGCCAGCAGCTTGGTACAGGGGGCCATAGGAACTGAAGCTTTCTTT. Protein product: CASSLVQGAIGTEAFF.

Here the CDR3 DNA reads TGTGCCAGCAGCTATCAGGGCGCAGGGTACGAGCAGTACTTC. Its protein product is CASSYQGAGYEQYF. The rearrangement joins TRBV27 to TRBJ2-7, with D perhaps matching TRBD1 (5 bases). The germline V and J ends were trimmed by 6 bases and 4 bases, with 16 bases remaining between them. Germline V gene lookup returns CDR1 MNHEY and CDR2 SMNVEV (reference sequence). This CDR3 region has 14 residues.

V gene TRBV29-1 combines with J gene TRBJ1-6; the D gene is possibly TRBD1 (5 bases). CDR1 is SQVTM, CDR2 ANQGSEA, per germline. The ends were cut back, 7 bases at V and 8 bases at J, with 12 bases in the middle. The CDR3 is 12 residues long. CDR3 sequence reads: CSARDSDSPLHF. For the CDR3, the DNA is TGCAGCGCCCGGGACTCCGATTCACCCCTCCACTTT.

Relative to its sample, this clone is large. The CDR3: CASSDQQGGSYNEQFF. For the CDR3, the DNA is TGTGCCAGCAGTGACCAACAGGGTGGATCCTACAATGAGCAGTTCTTC. The chain employs TRBV5-6 and TRBJ2-1, with D perhaps matching TRBD1 (6 bases). V lost 5 bases to trimming and J lost 1 base, with 16 bases between them. CDR1 SGHDT and CDR2 YYEEEE come from the germline V gene. This CDR3 comprises 16 residues. The complete variable domain, with remaining parts taken from reference TRBV5-6 and TRBJ2-1, reads DAGVTQSPTHLIKTRGQQVTLRCSPKSGHDTVSWYQQALGQGPQFIFQYYEEEERQRGNFPDRFSGHQFPNYSSELNVNALLLGDSALYLCASSDQQGGSYNEQFFGPGTRLTVL.

This rearrangement joins TRBV4-3 to TRBJ1-2; possibly TRBD1 for D (5 bases). Germline-derived CDR1 and CDR2 are LGHNA and YSLEER. With 1 base removed from V and 2 bases from J, the gap between germline ends came to 14 bases. This CDR3 spans 16 amino acids. CDR3 nucleotide sequence: TGCGCCAGCAGCCAAGGGCATCCAGGGAGGAACTATGGCTACACCTTC. It specifies CASSQGHPGRNYGYTF.

The genes are TRBV5-5 and TRBJ1-2, with 9 bases aligning to TRBD1. With 4 bases clipped from V and 5 bases from J, the junction kept 9 bases outside the gene matches. Germline CDR1 SGHKS, CDR2 YYEKEE (reference sequence). The CDR3 consists of 15 residues. This CDR3 reads CASSPKGQGGYGYTF. For the CDR3, the DNA is TGTGCCAGCAGCCCCAAGGGACAGGGAGGGTATGGCTACACCTTC. Full variable domain (missing parts from reference TRBV5-5 and TRBJ1-2): DAGVTQSPTHLIKTRGQQVTLRCSPISGHKSVSWYQQVLGQGPQFIFQYYEKEERGRGNFPDRFSARQFPNYSSELNVNALLLGDSALYLCASSPKGQGGYGYTFGSGTRLTVV.

V and J are TRBV10-3 and TRBJ2-7, with 7 bases lining up with TRBD2. The ends lost 7 bases at V and 1 base at J; junction bases unmatched: 7. The CDR3 extends over 14 amino acids. Germline loops: CDR1 ENHRY, CDR2 SYGVKD. The CDR3, as DNA: TGTGCCATCATCGACGAGCGGGGATCCTACGAGCAGTACTTC. Translated, it gives CAIIDERGSYEQYF.

This rearrangement joins TRBV9 to TRBJ1-1; D might be TRBD1 (5 bases). The CDR3 is 15 residues long. Germline V lookup: CDR1 SGDLS, CDR2 YYNGEE. V was cut by 3 bases and J by 4 bases, with 16 bases left in between. CDR3 sequence reads: CASSEDGLRGTEAFF. The CDR3, as DNA: TGTGCCAGCAGCGAGGACGGGTTGAGGGGCACTGAAGCTTTCTTT.

CDR3 protein: CASSFHRAEAFF. Here the CDR3 DNA reads TGTGCCAGCAGCTTCCATAGGGCTGAAGCTTTCTTT. This sequence joins TRBV5-6 and TRBJ1-1; D is uncertain. The germline gives CDR1 SGHDT, CDR2 YYEEEE. The CDR3 runs to 12 residues. The germline V and J ends were trimmed by 2 bases and 6 bases, with 8 bases remaining between them.

The chain carries TRBV29-1 and TRBJ2-2, with 8 bases lining up with TRBD1. The germline gives CDR1 SQVTM, CDR2 ANQGSEA. The CDR3 is 14 amino acids. V dropped 3 bases and J dropped 4; count of bases not matched to a gene: 4. The CDR3 here is CSVDDRGGTGELFF. The CDR3 coding sequence is TGCAGCGTTGATGACAGGGGCGGCACCGGGGAGCTGTTTTTT.

The V gene is TRBV9, the J gene TRBJ2-3; 9 bases align to TRBD1. This CDR3 contains 14 residues. Germline trimming cut 3 bases from V and 4 bases from J; bases unmatched to any gene: 3. Germline V lookup: CDR1 SGDLS, CDR2 YYNGEE. The CDR3 DNA sequence: TGTGCCAGCAGCGCGGGACAGGGACCAGATACGCAGTATTTT. Its protein product is CASSAGQGPDTQYF.

The chain has TRBV7-9 and TRBJ2-1; the D gene is possibly TRBD2 (6 bases). CDR3 length equals 17 residues. Germline CDR1 reads SEHNR; CDR2 reads FQNEAQ (reference sequence). V dropped 1 base and J dropped 0 bases, with 13 bases sitting between them. CDR3: CASSLGGGMYSYNEQFF. CDR3 nucleotide sequence: TGTGCCAGCAGCTTAGGGGGCGGGATGTACTCCTACAATGAGCAGTTCTTC.

The chain is built from TRBV28 and TRBJ1-6; TRBD1 might be the D (5 bases). V was trimmed by 5 bases and J by 6 bases, leaving 17 bases between them. The germline CDR1 and CDR2 sequences are MDHEN and SYDVKM. The CDR3 is made up of 16 amino acids. The chain's CDR3 is CASSGLGTEINSPLHF. CDR3 DNA: TGTGCCAGCAGTGGACTCGGGACCGAGATTAATTCACCCCTCCACTTT.

The chain employs TRBV6-4 and TRBJ2-3; D is uncertain. V dropped 6 bases and J dropped 6 bases, with 13 bases sitting between them. CDR1 and CDR2 (germline): MRHNA, SNTAGT. The CDR3 extends over 13 amino acids. CDR3 sequence (DNA): TGTGCCAGCAGCGCCGACTCGCATGATACGCAGTATTTT. This codes for CASSADSHDTQYF.

The chain links TRBV4-1 to TRBJ2-7; TRBD2 matches 7 bases. Trimming cost V 3 bases and J 4 bases; bases outside gene matches: 15. Germline loops: CDR1 MGHRA, CDR2 YSYEKL. This CDR3 comprises 17 residues. The CDR3 spells CASSHSRGFLAAYEQYF. As DNA, the CDR3 is TGCGCCAGCAGCCATTCAAGAGGGTTTCTAGCGGCATACGAGCAGTACTTC.

The CDR3 loop is CATSSGGGADTQYF. The CDR3 DNA is TGCGCCACCAGTAGCGGAGGTGGCGCAGATACGCAGTATTTT. The rearrangement uses TRBV4-1 and TRBJ2-3, with D possibly TRBD2 on 6 matching bases. V lost 10 bases, J lost 4 bases, and 18 bases lay in between. CDR1 is MGHRA and CDR2 is YSYEKL in the germline V gene. CDR3 length: 14 amino acids.

The chain carries TRBV14 and TRBJ2-7; TRBD1 might be the D (5 bases). Germline CDR1 SGHDN, CDR2 FVKESK. The CDR3 length is 13 residues. Trimming shortened V by 4 bases and J by 5 bases, and 12 bases separated the two germline ends. The CDR3 DNA is TGTGCCAGCAGCCCCCAAGACAGAAACGAGCAGTACTTC. Translated: CASSPQDRNEQYF.

The chain has TRBV5-4 and TRBJ2-7; the D is unclear. V was cut by 0 bases and J by 2 bases, with 9 bases left in between. Germline values: CDR1 SGHNT, CDR2 YYREEE (reference sequence). This CDR3 spans 14 amino acids. The DNA of the CDR3 is TGTGCCAGCAGCTTGGGGGCGGCCCCCTACGAGCAGTACTTC. This translates into CASSLGAAPYEQYF.

The V gene is TRBV5-6, the J gene TRBJ1-5; weak D call: TRBD1 (5 bases). The CDR3 contains 16 residues. CDR1 is SGHDT and CDR2 is YYEEEE in the germline V gene. V lost 1 base to trimming and J lost 4 bases, with 15 bases between them. The CDR3 DNA reads TGTGCCAGCAGCTTGTTCTACCTAGGGGCTAATCAGCCCCAGCATTTT. This sequence encodes CASSLFYLGANQPQHF. Using reference TRBV5-6 and TRBJ1-5 for the parts outside the CDR3, the full variable domain is DAGVTQSPTHLIKTRGQQVTLRCSPKSGHDTVSWYQQALGQGPQFIFQYYEEEERQRGNFPDRFSGHQFPNYSSELNVNALLLGDSALYLCASSLFYLGANQPQHFGDGTRLSIL.

The V and J genes are TRBV19 and TRBJ2-7; D is unclear. The CDR3 is 13 residues long. Trimming removed 2 bases from V and 3 bases from J, with 8 bases in between. In germline, CDR1 is LNHDA, CDR2 SQIVND (reference sequence). CDR3 sequence reads: CASSIRPGYEQYF. CDR3 nucleotide sequence: TGTGCCAGTAGTATAAGGCCAGGCTACGAGCAGTACTTC.

The chain joins TRBV9 to TRBJ2-7, with D hard to call. V was pared by 0 bases and J by 6 bases, with 16 bases between. There are 15 residues in the CDR3. CDR1 SGDLS and CDR2 YYNGEE come from the germline V gene. The DNA for the CDR3 is TGTGCCAGCAGCGTAGGGGATAGGAACTCGGGCGAGCAGTACTTC. It yields the protein CASSVGDRNSGEQYF.

The chain uses TRBV19 and TRBJ2-7; 7 bases are shared with TRBD1. This CDR3 contains 13 residues. The V gene's germline CDR1 is LNHDA and CDR2 SQIVND (reference sequence). The V and J ends lost 5 bases and 2 bases, in that order; junction bases with no gene match: 3. Written as DNA, the CDR3 is TGTGCCAGTAGTCCGGGACAGCCCTACGAGCAGTACTTC. Amino acids: CASSPGQPYEQYF. The complete variable domain, with remaining parts taken from reference TRBV19 and TRBJ2-7, reads DGGITQSPKYLFRKEGQNVTLSCEQNLNHDAMYWYRQDPGQGLRLIYYSQIVNDFQKGDIAEGYSVSREKKESFPLTVTSAQKNPTAFYLCASSPGQPYEQYFGPGTRLTVT.

The gene calls are TRBV13 and TRBJ2-3; D may be TRBD1 or TRBD2 (6 bases each). The CDR3 runs 12 residues. The germline V gene has CDR1 PRHDT and CDR2 FYEKMQ (reference sequence). The germline V and J ends were trimmed by 6 bases and 4 bases, with 8 bases remaining between them. The CDR3 is CASRGGPDTQYF. CDR3 bases: TGTGCCAGCAGAGGGGGGCCAGATACGCAGTATTTT.

This chain joins TRBV19 and TRBJ1-5; possible D gene TRBD1, 5 bases. The CDR3 is made up of 15 amino acids. V gave up 3 bases and J gave up 5 bases, with 14 bases separating them. The germline V gene has CDR1 LNHDA and CDR2 SQIVND (reference sequence). CDR3 coding DNA: TGTGCCAGTAGTATGAGGGGACGGAAGGATCAGCCCCAGCATTTT. It yields the protein CASSMRGRKDQPQHF.

By sample share, this clone is medium-sized. Other DNA sequences in this specimen translate into the identical CDR3. V and J are TRBV5-3 and TRBJ1-2; no firm D call. TRBV5-3 is classed as an ORF, of uncertain function. The CDR3 has 11 residues. Between the trimmed V and J ends, which lost 10 bases and 6 bases, there was a span of 13 bases. CDR3 region: CAEHVGDGYTF. CDR3 sequence (DNA): TGTGCCGAACACGTCGGGGATGGCTACACCTTC.

This chain joins TRBV19 and TRBJ2-4, with 11 nucleotides matching TRBD1. Germline CDR1 LNHDA, CDR2 SQIVND (reference sequence). V lost 1 base and J lost 7; bases outside the gene matches: 3. The CDR3 sequence is 15 residues long. The CDR3 bases are TGTGCCAGTAGTATAGGGACAGGGGGCTTGAACATTCAGTACTTC. Translating it yields CASSIGTGGLNIQYF.

Only one count was recorded for this clone. V and J are TRBV6-4 and TRBJ1-4; no reliable D call. The germline V and J ends were trimmed by 5 bases and 5 bases, with 0 bases remaining between them. The length of the CDR3 is 10 residues. CDR1 is MRHNA, CDR2 SNTAGT, per germline. CDR3 sequence reads: CASSNEKLFF. The CDR3, as DNA: TGTGCCAGCAGTAATGAAAAACTGTTTTTT.

This clone was seen only a few times. The gene calls are TRBV6-4 and TRBJ1-1; D is unclear. Germline values: CDR1 MRHNA, CDR2 SNTAGT. V shed 7 bases and J shed 1 base, with 13 bases lying between them. This CDR3 is 14 amino acids long. CDR3 nucleotide sequence: TGTGCCAGCACAAAAGACACGGAGAACACTGAAGCTTTCTTT. The encoded protein is CASTKDTENTEAFF.

The sample holds a few counts of this clone. J is TRBJ1-3 and V is TRBV13; TRBD1 matches at 8 bases. CDR1 and CDR2 from the germline V gene are PRHDT and FYEKMQ (reference sequence). V shed 5 bases and J 4 bases; nucleotides not matched to a gene: 4. The CDR3 covers 14 residues. CDR3 in DNA: TGTGCCAGCAGCCAAAGACAGGGGGGAAACACCATATATTTT. Its protein is CASSQRQGGNTIYF.